The 3 T cell receptor beta chains presented below share a single source sample, sequenced in a study of blood T cells in healthy people across ages. A second 7 to 11 cycle PCR used barcoded and J-beta primers. One entry per CDR3 protein, called by TCRdb with MiXCR from the 5' RACE reads. The table lists 2 million or so distinct CDR3 sequences, around half of them singletons. Sequenced material: blood. These receptors all stem from a woman in her forties in good health.

The chain couples TRBV5-1 to TRBJ2-7; D is perhaps TRBD1 (6 bases). CDR3 length: 15 residues. CDR1 and CDR2 (germline): SGHRS, YFSETQ. Trimming left V 0 bases short and J 7 bases short, with 17 bases between. The CDR3 loop reads CASSLVGDKSNEQYF. DNA of the CDR3: TGCGCCAGCAGCTTGGTCGGGGACAAGTCTAATGAGCAGTACTTC.

The chain has TRBV6-5 and TRBJ1-2, with D unresolved. V was cut by 2 bases and J by 6 bases, with 13 bases left in between. The CDR3 contains 14 residues. Germline CDR1 is MNHEY and CDR2 is SVGAGI. CDR3 sequence (DNA): TGTGCCAGCAGTTACCTACGGGGAGAGGATGGCTACACCTTC. Translated: CASSYLRGEDGYTF.

This chain links TRBV5-1 with TRBJ2-7; 7 bases are shared with TRBD1. The end of the DNA is better explained by TRBJ2-5, so the J call may be wrong. Germline lookup yields CDR1 SGHRS and CDR2 YFSETQ. The CDR3 covers 15 residues. In DNA, the CDR3 is TGCGCCAGCAGCTTGCTAGGGACAGTAGAAGAGACCCAGTACTTC. Protein product: CASSLLGTVEETQYF.